This passage covers 17 T cell receptor beta chains from one sample sequenced in a study of beta chain features in type 1 diabetes. These receptors' targets are unknown. Study-level points and caveats: People with Type 1 diabetes carried modestly yet significantly shorter TCRB CDR3s in all four CD4+ subsets.

cDNA synthesis used the whole RNA isolate, giving expressed TCRB sequences. Profiled with immunoSEQ multiplex PCR; TCRdb holds only in-frame clones, not every one. The table has around 690,000 clones, 9.5% to 15% seen once. The sample was naive CD4+ T cells from blood. The receptors here all came from a man younger than 40 with type 1 diabetes.

The V gene is TRBV5-1, the J gene TRBJ2-1, with 8 bases aligning to TRBD2. The germline CDR1 and CDR2 sequences are SGHRS and YFSETQ. J gave up 0 bases and V 3 bases, and 5 bases lay outside the gene matches. CDR3 length: 16 residues. CDR3 bases: TGCGCCAGCAGCTCCGGACTAGCCAGCTCCTACAATGAGCAGTTCTTC. Translating gives CASSSGLASSYNEQFF.

The table lists this clone with a few counts. The same CDR3 can be traced to other DNA sequences in this sample. This chain joins TRBV2 and TRBJ2-5; D remains ambiguous. Per the germline V gene, CDR1 is SNHLY and CDR2 is FYNNEI. The CDR3 has 11 amino acids. The V end lost 4 bases, the J end lost 2 bases, and 2 bases lay between the germline ends. The CDR3 spells CASSGQETQYF. For the CDR3, the DNA is TGTGCCAGCAGTGGGCAAGAGACCCAGTACTTC.

This clone was counted between two and nine times. The genes are TRBV10-3 and TRBJ1-6; D not certain. The CDR3 has 17 residues. Trimming removed 3 bases from V and 4 bases from J, with 16 bases in between. The germline gives CDR1 ENHRY, CDR2 SYGVKD. CDR3 residues: CAISDPSRKGYNSPLHF. The CDR3 region has the DNA TGTGCCATCAGTGACCCCTCTCGAAAGGGTTATAATTCACCCCTCCACTTT.

The rearrangement joins TRBV6-6 to TRBJ1-5, with no clear D. V gave up 7 bases and J gave up 11 bases, with 21 bases separating them. The germline V gene has CDR1 MNHNY and CDR2 SVGAGI (reference sequence). This CDR3 contains 14 residues. CDR3 coding DNA: TGTGCCAGCACCTCCTGGACCCCTCGAATGACCCAGCATTTT. It is translated as CASTSWTPRMTQHF.

This clone was counted a few times. The chain uses TRBV2 and TRBJ2-6; no firm D call. Germline CDR1 is SNHLY and CDR2 is FYNNEI. The CDR3 contains 16 residues. Trimming pared 3 bases from V and 0 bases from J, leaving 9 bases between. CDR3 coding DNA: TGTGCCAGCAGTGAGTTCAGGAGCTCTGGGGCCAACGTCCTGACTTTC. It yields the protein CASSEFRSSGANVLTF.

V gene TRBV7-2 combines with J gene TRBJ1-2; D is uncertain. V lost 5 bases and J 4 bases, leaving 17 bases between the germline ends. Germline V gene sequence: CDR1 SGHTA, CDR2 FQGNSA. The CDR3 runs to 15 residues. In DNA form, the CDR3 reads TGTGCCAGCAGCCCCCGGCGCGTCGACCTCTATGGCTACACCTTC. Its translation: CASSPRRVDLYGYTF.

The J gene is TRBJ2-7, the V gene TRBV5-6; 9 bases line up with TRBD2. CDR1 is SGHDT and CDR2 is YYEEEE in the germline V gene. J was trimmed by 2 bases and V by 2 bases; bases with no gene match: 5. The CDR3 runs to 15 residues. This chain's CDR3 is CASSFLGLATYEQYF. DNA of the CDR3: TGTGCCAGCAGCTTTCTTGGACTAGCGACCTACGAGCAGTACTTC.

This rearrangement joins TRBV7-2 to TRBJ2-3; D remains unclear. V was cut by 5 bases and J by 5 bases, with 8 bases left in between. Germline loops: CDR1 SGHTA, CDR2 FQGNSA. The CDR3 totals 12 residues. CDR3 sequence (DNA): TGTGCCAGCAGCCCGCTCCAAGATACGCAGTATTTT. Residues: CASSPLQDTQYF. Full variable domain (rest looked up from reference TRBV7-2 and TRBJ2-3): GAGVSQSPSNKVTEKGKDVELRCDPISGHTALYWYRQSLGQGLEFLIYFQGNSAPDKSGLPSDRFSAERTGGSVSTLTIQRTQQEDSAVYLCASSPLQDTQYFGPGTRLTVL.

This chain joins TRBV4-2 and TRBJ2-3; 9 nucleotides line up with TRBD2. Germline V lookup: CDR1 LGHNA, CDR2 YNFKEQ. With 0 bases clipped from V and 6 bases from J, the junction kept 13 bases outside the gene matches. The CDR3 runs 18 residues. This chain's CDR3 is CASSQDQGSGGKGDTQYF. In nucleotides, the CDR3 is TGTGCCAGCAGCCAAGATCAGGGTAGCGGGGGAAAAGGGGATACGCAGTATTTT.

There are a few counts of this clone. This chain uses TRBV5-1 with TRBJ1-1; tentatively, D is TRBD1 (6 bases). V was shortened by 3 bases and J by 4 bases, with 10 bases between the two germline ends. Germline CDR1 and CDR2: SGHRS and YFSETQ. This CDR3 has 13 residues. DNA for the CDR3: TGCGCCAGCAGCTCCCTCAGGGGCACTGAAGCTTTCTTT. It encodes CASSSLRGTEAFF.

This clone was counted between two and nine times. The same CDR3 also results from other DNA sequences found in this sample. The chain carries TRBV18 and TRBJ1-5; D unresolved. Trimming left V 2 bases short and J 4 bases short, with 6 bases between. Germline assignment: CDR1 KGHSH and CDR2 LQKENI. This CDR3 spans 13 amino acids. DNA for the CDR3: TGTGCCAGCTCACCAGGGGTTAATCAGCCCCAGCATTTT. It translates to CASSPGVNQPQHF.

This clone showed up just a few times. This chain links TRBV25-1 with TRBJ2-3; 8 bases are shared with TRBD2. The CDR3 has 15 residues. J was trimmed by 0 bases and V by 4 bases; bases with no gene match: 3. Germline CDR1 reads MGHDK; CDR2 reads SYGVNS. The CDR3 protein is CASSGTSTSTDTQYF. In DNA form, the CDR3 reads TGTGCCAGCAGTGGGACTAGCACTAGCACAGATACGCAGTATTTT. The full variable domain, completed using reference TRBV25-1 and TRBJ2-3, is EADIYQTPRYLVIGTGKKITLECSQTMGHDKMYWYQQDPGMELHLIHYSYGVNSTEKGDLSSESTVSRIRTEHFPLTLESARPSHTSQYLCASSGTSTSTDTQYFGPGTRLTVL.

This chain links TRBV7-2 with TRBJ1-2, with D tentatively TRBD1 (6 bases). The V end was cut by 5 bases, the J end by 1 base, with 14 bases between. The CDR3 is made up of 15 amino acids. From germline, CDR1 is SGHTA and CDR2 FQGNSA. The CDR3 here is CASSLTGIYNYGYTF. The DNA for the CDR3 is TGTGCCAGCAGCCTAACAGGGATATATAACTATGGCTACACCTTC.

The sample holds a few counts of this clone. The rearrangement uses TRBV19 and TRBJ1-2; D perhaps matches TRBD1 (5 bases). V was clipped by 5 bases and J by 5 bases, with 27 bases between them. Germline CDR1 LNHDA, CDR2 SQIVND (reference sequence). The CDR3 has 18 amino acids. The CDR3 sequence is CASSPSDLDGAGRYGYTF. The DNA of the CDR3 is TGTGCCAGTAGTCCGTCAGACCTAGACGGGGCAGGAAGATATGGCTACACCTTC.

The chain links TRBV2 to TRBJ1-5; D possibly corresponds to TRBD1 (6 bases). Looked up from germline, CDR1 is SNHLY and CDR2 is FYNNEI. CDR3 length: 13 amino acids. The V end lost 7 bases, the J end lost 6 bases, and 13 bases lay between the germline ends. CDR3 region: CASKGQTGQPQHF. In nucleotides, the CDR3 is TGTGCCAGCAAAGGACAGACCGGTCAGCCCCAGCATTTT.

V and J are TRBV30 and TRBJ2-3; TRBD1 matches 8 bases. Losses at the gene ends were 0 bases for V and 3 bases for J; bases not matched to a gene: 8. This CDR3 spans 16 amino acids. CDR1 and CDR2 (germline): GTSNPN, SVGIG (reference sequence). CDR3: CAWSVMRQGNTDTQYF. The CDR3 nucleotides are TGTGCCTGGAGTGTAATGCGACAGGGGAATACAGATACGCAGTATTTT.

This rearrangement joins TRBV7-2 to TRBJ2-5; TRBD1 aligns across 9 bases. CDR1 is SGHTA, CDR2 FQGNSA, per germline. Trimming removed 6 bases from V and 4 bases from J; junction bases left unmatched: 12. The CDR3 covers 16 residues. CDR3 in DNA: TGTGCCAGCAGTTACGGGACAGGGAGTTGGGCAGAGACCCAGTACTTC. Translation: CASSYGTGSWAETQYF.